This entry describes one T cell receptor beta chain. This specimen belongs to a study of blood T cell repertoires in COVID-19. Study-wide background: Collection of acute and convalescent COVID-19 samples took place in the United States, Italy and Spain.

Only in-frame clones appear in the TCRdb table, and some are missing; sequencing was by immunoSEQ multiplex PCR. The sample yields approximately 240,000 clones, roughly nine tenths seen once. Sequencing used PBMCs or T cells enriched from blood (not recorded which). The sequence was obtained from a woman aged 30 to 39 with acute COVID-19.

The CDR3 here is CASSFTGTDTQYF. CDR3 nucleotide sequence: TGTGCCAGCAGTTTTACAGGCACAGATACGCAGTATTTT. This chain connects TRBV12-3 or TRBV12-4 to TRBJ2-3; D is ambiguous. V lost 3 bases to trimming and J lost 1 base, with 5 bases between them. There are 13 residues in the CDR3.